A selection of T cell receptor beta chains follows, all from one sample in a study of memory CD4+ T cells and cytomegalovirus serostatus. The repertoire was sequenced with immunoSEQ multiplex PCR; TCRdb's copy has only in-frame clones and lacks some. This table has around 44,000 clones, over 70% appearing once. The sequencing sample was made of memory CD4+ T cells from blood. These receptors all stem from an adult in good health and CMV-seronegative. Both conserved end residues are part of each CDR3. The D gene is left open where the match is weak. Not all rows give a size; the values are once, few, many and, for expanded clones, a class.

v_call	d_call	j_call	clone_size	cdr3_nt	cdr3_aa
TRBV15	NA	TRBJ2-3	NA	TGTGCCACCAGCAGCTCGGGGTCCCCGGGTCAGAATACGCAGTATTTT	CATSSSGSPGQNTQYF
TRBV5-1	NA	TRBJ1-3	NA	TGCGCCAGCAGCTTGGGGGGTCTGCGAACCTCTGGAAACACCATATATTTT	CASSLGGLRTSGNTIYF
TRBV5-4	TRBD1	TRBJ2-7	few	TGTGCCAGCAGCTTGGAGGGGACAGGCTCAACCGAGCAGTACTTC	CASSLEGTGSTEQYF
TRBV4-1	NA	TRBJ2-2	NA	TGCGCCAGCAGCCCTGGGCGGACAGCAAACACCGGGGAGCTGTTTTTT	CASSPGRTANTGELFF
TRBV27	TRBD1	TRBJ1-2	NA	TGTGCCAGCAGTCCAGGACAGGGGGCTAACTATGGCTACACCTTC	CASSPGQGANYGYTF
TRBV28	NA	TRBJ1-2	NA	TGTGCCACTCTGGGTGGGGGGCTTGGCTACGCCTTC	CATLGGGLGYAF
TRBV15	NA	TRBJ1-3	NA	TGTGCCACCGGGAAGGGGGGCTCTGGAAACACCATATATTTT	CATGKGGSGNTIYF
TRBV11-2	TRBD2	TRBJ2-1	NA	TGTGCCAGCGGGCGTTACAGCGGGGGGGCCTACAATGAGCAGTTCTTC	CASGRYSGGAYNEQFF
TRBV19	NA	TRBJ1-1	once	TGTGCCAGTCGGGAGGAGGACTGGACTGAAGCTTTCTTT	CASREEDWTEAFF
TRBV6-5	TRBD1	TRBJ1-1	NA	TGTGCCAGCAGTTACGTTCGGGGGACAGGGGTTGAAGCTTTCTTT	CASSYVRGTGVEAFF
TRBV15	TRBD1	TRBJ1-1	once	TGTGCCACCAGTCCTGGACAGGGAGAAGGGAACACTGAAGCTTTCTTT	CATSPGQGEGNTEAFF
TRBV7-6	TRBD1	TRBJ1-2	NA	TGTGCCAGCAGCTCAACAGGGGTGGATCGGGGCTACACCTTC	CASSSTGVDRGYTF
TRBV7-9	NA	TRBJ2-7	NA	TGTGCCAGCAGCCCGGACGGGGATGGAGAGCAGTACTTC	CASSPDGDGEQYF
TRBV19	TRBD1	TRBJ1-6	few	TGTGCCAGTAGTACGGCGGGACGCCAGGGGGGTGGTAATTCACCCCTCCACTTT	CASSTAGRQGGGNSPLHF
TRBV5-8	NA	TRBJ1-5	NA	TGTGCCAGCAGCCCTAGGTTTGGATCGGGCAATCAGCCCCAGCATTTT	CASSPRFGSGNQPQHF
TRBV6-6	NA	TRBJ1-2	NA	TGTGCTATTAAGGATGCGGCAAACTATGGCTACACCTTC	CAIKDAANYGYTF
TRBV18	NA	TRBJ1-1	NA	TGTGCCAGCTCACCCTCCCGGATCGGCACTGAAGCTTTCTTT	CASSPSRIGTEAFF
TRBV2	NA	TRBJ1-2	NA	TGTGCCCGCCATGACAGCGGAAACTATGGCTACACCTTC	CARHDSGNYGYTF
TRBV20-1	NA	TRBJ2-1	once	TGCAGTGCTAGTAGCCATGAGCAGTTCTTC	CSASSHEQFF
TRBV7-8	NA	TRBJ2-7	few	TGTGCCAGCAGCTTAGGTACTAGCGAGCAGTACTTC	CASSLGTSEQYF
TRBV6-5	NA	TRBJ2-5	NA	TGTGCCAGCAGGTCAAGCCTAGAGACCCAGTACTTC	CASRSSLETQYF
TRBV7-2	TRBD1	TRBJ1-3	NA	TGTGCCAGCAGCTTAGGGGGACAGGGGATTTCTGGAAACACCATATATTTT	CASSLGGQGISGNTIYF
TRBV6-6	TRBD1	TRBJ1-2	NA	TGTGCCAGCACCCCAATAACCGGGACAGGGGGAGGCTACACCTTC	CASTPITGTGGGYTF
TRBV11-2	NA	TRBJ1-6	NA	TGTGCCAGCAGCGCCGGGACACAATCACCCCTCCACTTT	CASSAGTQSPLHF
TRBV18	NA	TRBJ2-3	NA	TGTGCCAGCGGTCGAGGAGATACGCAGTATTTT	CASGRGDTQYF
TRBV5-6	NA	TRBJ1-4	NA	TGTGCCAGCAGCTCCTCTCCGGGACACCCTCTCGCTAATGAAAAACTGTTTTTT	CASSSSPGHPLANEKLFF
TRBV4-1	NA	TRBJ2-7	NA	TGCGCCAGCAGCCAAGAAGGCGAGCAGTACTTC	CASSQEGEQYF
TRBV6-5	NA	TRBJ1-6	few	TGTGCCAGCAGCCAAGGCCAGGCCCTCCACTTT	CASSQGQALHF
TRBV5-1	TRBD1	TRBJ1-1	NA	TGCGCCAGCAGCCTCGACAGGGGGCAAAACACTGAAGCTTTCTTT	CASSLDRGQNTEAFF
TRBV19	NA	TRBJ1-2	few	TGTGCCACCAGCCGGGGGGGCTATGGCTACACCTTC	CATSRGGYGYTF
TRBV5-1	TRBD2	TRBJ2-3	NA	TGCGCCAGCAGCCCCGGATCGAGGGAGGGCTCAGATACGCAGTATTTT	CASSPGSREGSDTQYF
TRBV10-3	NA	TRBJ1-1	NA	TGTGCCATCAACAGGAAACCCAACACTGAAGCTTTCTTT	CAINRKPNTEAFF
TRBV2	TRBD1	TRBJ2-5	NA	TGTGCCAGCAGTTCTCAGACGACAGGGACGGAGACCCAGTACTTC	CASSSQTTGTETQYF
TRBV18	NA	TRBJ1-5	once	TGTGCCAGCTCACCAGGAGGTAATCAGCCCCAGCATTTT	CASSPGGNQPQHF
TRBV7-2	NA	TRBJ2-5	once	TGTGCCAGCAGCTTGGGGCACCAAGAGACCCAGTACTTC	CASSLGHQETQYF
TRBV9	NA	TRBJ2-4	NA	TGTGCCAGCAGCGTAATCGATTCTGACAGTTTAGCCAAAAACATTCAGTACTTC	CASSVIDSDSLAKNIQYF
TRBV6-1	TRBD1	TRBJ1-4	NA	TGTGCCAGCAGTGGGCACAGGGGTGGGGATGAAAAACTGTTTTTT	CASSGHRGGDEKLFF
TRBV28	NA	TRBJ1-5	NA	TGTGCCAGCAGTTTATACACTAACAGGGTTGGCCAGCCCCAGCATTTT	CASSLYTNRVGQPQHF
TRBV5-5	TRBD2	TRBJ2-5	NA	TGTGCCAGCAGCTTGGGCGTAGCGGGGGGGCGTGAGACCCAGTACTTC	CASSLGVAGGRETQYF
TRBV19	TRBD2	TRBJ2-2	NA	TGTGCCAGTAGGCAAGGACTAGCGGGGGGGGAGCTGTTTTTT	CASRQGLAGGELFF
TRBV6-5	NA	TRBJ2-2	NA	TGTGCCAGCAGAAACACCGGGGAGCTGTTTTTT	CASRNTGELFF
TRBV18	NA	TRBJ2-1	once	TGTGCCAGCTCACCATATATAGATTACAATGAGCAGTTCTTC	CASSPYIDYNEQFF